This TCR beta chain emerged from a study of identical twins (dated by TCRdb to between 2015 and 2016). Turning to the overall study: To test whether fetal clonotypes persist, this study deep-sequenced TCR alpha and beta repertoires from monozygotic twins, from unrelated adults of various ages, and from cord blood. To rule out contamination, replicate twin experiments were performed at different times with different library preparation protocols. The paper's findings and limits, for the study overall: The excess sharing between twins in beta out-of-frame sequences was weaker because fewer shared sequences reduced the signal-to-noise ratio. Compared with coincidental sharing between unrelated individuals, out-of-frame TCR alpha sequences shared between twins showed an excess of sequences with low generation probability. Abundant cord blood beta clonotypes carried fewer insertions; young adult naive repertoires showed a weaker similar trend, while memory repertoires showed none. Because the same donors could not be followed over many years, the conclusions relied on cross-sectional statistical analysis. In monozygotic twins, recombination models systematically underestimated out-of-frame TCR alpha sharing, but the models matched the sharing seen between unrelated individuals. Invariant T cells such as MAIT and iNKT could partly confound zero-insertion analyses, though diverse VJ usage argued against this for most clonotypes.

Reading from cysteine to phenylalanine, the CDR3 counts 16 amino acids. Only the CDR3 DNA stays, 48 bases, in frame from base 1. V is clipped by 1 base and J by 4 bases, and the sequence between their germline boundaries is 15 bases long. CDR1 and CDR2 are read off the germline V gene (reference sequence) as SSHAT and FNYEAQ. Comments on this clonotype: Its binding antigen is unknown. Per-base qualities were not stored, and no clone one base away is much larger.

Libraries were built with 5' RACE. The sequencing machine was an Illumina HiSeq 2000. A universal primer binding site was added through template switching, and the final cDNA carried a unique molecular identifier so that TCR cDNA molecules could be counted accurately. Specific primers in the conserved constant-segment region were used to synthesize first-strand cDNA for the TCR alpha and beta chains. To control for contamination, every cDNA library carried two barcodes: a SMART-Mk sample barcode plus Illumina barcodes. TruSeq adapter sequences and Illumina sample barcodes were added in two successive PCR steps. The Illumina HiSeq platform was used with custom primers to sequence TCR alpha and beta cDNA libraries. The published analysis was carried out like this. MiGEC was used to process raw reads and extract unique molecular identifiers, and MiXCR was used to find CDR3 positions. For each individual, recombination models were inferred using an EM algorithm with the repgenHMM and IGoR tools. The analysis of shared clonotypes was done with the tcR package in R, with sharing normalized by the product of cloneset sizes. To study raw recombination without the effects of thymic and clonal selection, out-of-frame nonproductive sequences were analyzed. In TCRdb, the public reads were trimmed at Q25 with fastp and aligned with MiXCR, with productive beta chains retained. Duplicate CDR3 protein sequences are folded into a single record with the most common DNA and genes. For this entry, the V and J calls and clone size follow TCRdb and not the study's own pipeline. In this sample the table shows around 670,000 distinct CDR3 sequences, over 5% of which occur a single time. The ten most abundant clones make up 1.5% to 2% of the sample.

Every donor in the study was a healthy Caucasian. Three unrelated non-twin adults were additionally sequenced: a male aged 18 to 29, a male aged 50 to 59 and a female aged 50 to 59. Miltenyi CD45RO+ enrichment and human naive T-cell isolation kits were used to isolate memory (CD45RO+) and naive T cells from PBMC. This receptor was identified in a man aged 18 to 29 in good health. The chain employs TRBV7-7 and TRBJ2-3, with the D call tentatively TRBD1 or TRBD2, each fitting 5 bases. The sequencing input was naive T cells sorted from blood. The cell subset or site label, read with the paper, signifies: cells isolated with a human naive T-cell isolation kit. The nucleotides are TGTGCCAGCAGCTTAGGAACGGGACCTAAGGCAGATACGCAGTATTTT. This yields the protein CASSLGTGPKADTQYF.